Following are 20 T cell receptor beta chains from one sample sequenced in a study of Tregs in tolerant kidney transplant recipients. Mixed chimerism was transient after nonmyeloablative marrow transplants from related graft donors. TCRdb keeps only in-frame clones here, not all; method: immunoSEQ multiplex PCR. Its listing shows 12,000 to 15,000 clones. Sequencing used CD4+ T cells from blood (PBMCs), obtained 12 months after the transplant. The source of these receptors is a human patient who received a combined kidney and bone marrow transplant. A subset of T cells may come from the graft donor.

Note on this clone: The CDR3 extends 3 residues past the end of the read, so its final part is completed from the germline J gene. V gene TRBV7-2 combines with J gene TRBJ2-3, with D hard to call. The V gene's germline CDR1 is SGHTA and CDR2 FQGNSA. The CDR3 runs 15 residues. Trimming took 0 bases from V and 2 from J, leaving 9 bases between them. Here the CDR3 reads CASSLALRITDTQYF. CDR3 bases read: TGTGCCAGCAGCTTAGCGTTGCGGATCACAGATACG.

Concerning this clone: The CDR3 is cut off 3 residues early in the read; its end comes from the germline J gene. The chain uses TRBV19 and TRBJ1-2; D ambiguous. The V gene lost 3 bases and the J gene lost 2 bases, with 7 bases spanning the gap. The CDR3 spans 13 residues. Germline CDR1 reads LNHDA; CDR2 reads SQIVND (reference sequence). CDR3 region: CASSIRRNYGYTF. The covered CDR3 bases are TGTGCCAGTAGTATTCGCAGAAACTATGGC.

As regards this clone: The DNA ends 3 residues before the CDR3 does, and the rest of the CDR3 is filled in from the germline J gene. The chain uses TRBV19 and TRBJ2-7; TRBD1 aligns across 7 bases. Unmatched junction bases numbered 9, after V lost 3 bases and J lost 4 bases. The CDR3 is 15 amino acids. Germline V gene sequence: CDR1 LNHDA, CDR2 SQIVND (reference sequence). CDR3 amino acids: CASSIVEGAEYEQYF. The sequenced part of the CDR3 DNA is TGTGCCAGTAGTATTGTAGAGGGGGCAGAGTACGAG. The entire variable domain, with the rest obtained from reference TRBV19 and TRBJ2-7, is as follows: DGGITQSPKYLFRKEGQNVTLSCEQNLNHDAMYWYRQDPGQGLRLIYYSQIVNDFQKGDIAEGYSVSREKKESFPLTVTSAQKNPTAFYLCASSIVEGAEYEQYFGPGTRLTVT.

About this clone: The CDR3 is cut off 3 residues early in the read; its end comes from the germline J gene. This sequence joins TRBV2 and TRBJ1-5; no firm D call. The CDR3 loop spans 14 amino acids. V was cut by 4 bases and J by 4 bases, with 11 bases left in between. CDR1 and CDR2 from the germline V gene are SNHLY and FYNNEI. The sequenced part of the CDR3 DNA is TGTGCCAGCAGTGTTCGACCGACTAATCAGCCC. It is translated as CASSVRPTNQP. The full CDR3 protein is CASSVRPTNQPQHF.

As regards this clone: The CDR3 is cut off 3 residues early in the read; its end comes from the germline J gene. Other nucleotide sequences from this sample produce the same CDR3. This chain links TRBV6-2 or TRBV6-3 with TRBJ1-1; the D gene is possibly TRBD1 (6 bases). CDR1 is MNHEY and CDR2 is SVGEGT in the germline V gene. The ends were cut back, 2 bases at V and 4 bases at J, with 11 bases in the middle. The CDR3 runs to 14 residues. The CDR3 reads CASSYTTGSTEAFF. The CDR3 DNA, read in part, is TGTGCCAGCAGTTACACTACAGGGAGCACTGAA.

The CDR3 DNA, read in part, is TGCGCCAGCAGCGACCAGGGTTTGGATGAG. This gives the protein CASSDQGLDE. The CDR3 in full is CASSDQGLDEQFF. This rearrangement joins TRBV5-1 to TRBJ2-1, with a tentative D call TRBD1 (5 bases). The read ends 3 residues early relative to the CDR3; the germline J gene fills the gap. The V gene's germline CDR1 is SGHRS and CDR2 YFSETQ. The CDR3 is 13 residues long. V was pared by 4 bases and J by 8 bases, with 13 bases between.

Note on this clone: The CDR3 is cut off 3 residues early in the read; its end comes from the germline J gene. The rearrangement links TRBV5-1 to TRBJ2-1; 10 bases agree with TRBD2. The CDR3 runs to 15 residues. Germline V gene lookup returns CDR1 SGHRS and CDR2 YFSETQ. Trimming removed 1 base from V and 8 bases from J; junction bases left unmatched: 6. The covered CDR3 bases are TGCGCCAGCAGCTTGTCCCTAGCGGGAGCGGATGAG. Translating it yields CASSLSLAGADE. Given in full, the CDR3 is CASSLSLAGADEQFF. Variable domain in full (rest from reference TRBV5-1 and TRBJ2-1): KAGVTQTPRYLIKTRGQQVTLSCSPISGHRSVSWYQQTPGQGLQFLFEYFSETQRNKGNFPGRFSGRQFSNSRSEMNVSTLELGDSALYLCASSLSLAGADEQFFGPGTRLTVL.

In regard to this clone: The read ends 3 residues early relative to the CDR3; the germline J gene fills the gap. This sequence joins TRBV6-2 or TRBV6-3 and TRBJ1-5; 9 bases are a match to TRBD1. V gave up 3 bases and J gave up 5 bases; unmatched junction bases: 11. CDR3 length: 17 residues. Germline CDR1 and CDR2: MNHEY and SVGEGT. The CDR3 protein is CASSYGGYRGRYQPQHF. The sequenced CDR3 bases are TGTGCCAGCAGTTATGGGGGCTACAGGGGGCGGTATCAGCCC.

Turning to this clone: The read finishes 3 residues shy of the CDR3 end, and the germline J gene is used to complete it. This rearrangement joins TRBV10-3 to TRBJ2-7; D may be TRBD2 (6 bases). Trimming stripped 0 bases from V and 4 bases from J, with 13 bases between. This CDR3 contains 15 residues. The germline gives CDR1 ENHRY, CDR2 SYGVKD. Incomplete CDR3 DNA: TGTGCCATCAGTGAGTCGGAGTCAGGGAGGTACGAG. Translated: CAISESESGRYE. The CDR3 as a whole reads CAISESESGRYEQYF.

Worth noting for this clone: The CDR3 end is not reached by the read, which stops 3 residues before it; the germline J gene fills it in. V gene TRBV6-1 combines with J gene TRBJ2-1; D may be TRBD1 (6 bases). CDR3 length equals 14 residues. Trimming pared 4 bases from V and 4 bases from J, leaving 11 bases between. The germline CDR1 and CDR2 sequences are MNHNS and SASEGT. CDR3 sequence: CASSVQGRYNEQFF. The sequenced CDR3 bases are TGTGCCAGCAGTGTACAGGGCCGATACAATGAG.

About this clone itself: Read data end 3 residues before the CDR3 end; the end is taken from the germline J gene. This chain connects TRBV9 to TRBJ2-2, with D possibly being TRBD1 (6 bases). V was trimmed by 5 bases and J by 4 bases, leaving 15 bases between them. CDR1 SGDLS and CDR2 YYNGEE come from the germline V gene. The CDR3 runs to 15 residues. The DNA read from the CDR3 is TGTGCCAGCAGTGCACAGGGTCGAGGCACCGGGGAG. It specifies CASSAQGRGTGE. The full CDR3 is CASSAQGRGTGELFF. Based on the CDR3 plus reference TRBV9 and TRBJ2-2, the full variable domain is DSGVTQTPKHLITATGQRVTLRCSPRSGDLSVYWYQQSLDQGLQFLIQYYNGEERAKGNILERFSAQQFPDLHSELNLSSLELGDSALYFCASSAQGRGTGELFFGEGSRLTVL.

About this clone: The read comes to an end 3 residues before the CDR3 does, leaving the germline J gene to fill in the end. The rearrangement links TRBV20-1 to TRBJ2-1; no firm D call. V was shortened by 6 bases and J by 0 bases, with 18 bases between the two germline ends. Germline V CDR1 and CDR2: DFQATT, SNEGSKA (reference sequence). The CDR3 has 16 residues. Here the CDR3 reads CSAHPPGGSSYNEQFF. The part of the CDR3 DNA that was read is TGCAGTGCCCACCCCCCTGGCGGCAGCTCCTACAATGAG.

This clone shows up as medium-sized by frequency. The CDR3 is cut off 3 residues early in the read; its end comes from the germline J gene. The gene calls are TRBV7-2 and TRBJ1-1; no reliable D call. CDR3 length equals 13 residues. Trimming left V 2 bases short and J 1 base short, with 5 bases between. The germline V gene encodes CDR1 SGHTA and CDR2 FQGNSA. CDR3 residues: CASSLTQNTEAFF. The CDR3 DNA, read in part, is TGTGCCAGCAGCTTAACTCAGAACACTGAA.

CDR3 bases read: TGTGCCAGCAGCGTAGCACCTAGCAGTGGAGGAGAGACC. This translates into CASSVAPSSGGET. The full CDR3 reads CASSVAPSSGGETQYF. The chain uses TRBV9 and TRBJ2-5; tentatively, D is TRBD2 (5 bases). The read stops 3 residues short of the end of the CDR3; the missing end is completed from the germline J gene. The CDR3 runs to 16 residues. Germline V lookup: CDR1 SGDLS, CDR2 YYNGEE. Trimming shortened V by 0 bases and J by 4 bases, and 16 bases separated the two germline ends.

As to this clone: The read ends 3 residues shy of where the CDR3 ends; the end is completed using the germline J gene. The chain is built from TRBV7-8 and TRBJ1-5; D not resolved. The CDR3 is 14 amino acids. Trimming removed 6 bases from V and 0 bases from J, with 9 bases in between. Germline V gene data show CDR1 as SGHVS and CDR2 as FQNEAQ. Incomplete CDR3 DNA: TGTGCCAGCAGACCAGCGTATAGCAATCAGCCC. Amino acid sequence: CASRPAYSNQP. The entire CDR3 protein is CASRPAYSNQPQHF. Drawing the rest from reference TRBV7-8 and TRBJ1-5, the complete variable domain is GAGVSQSPRYKVAKRGQDVALRCDPISGHVSLFWYQQALGQGPEFLTYFQNEAQLDKSGLPSDRFFAERPEGSVSTLKIQRTQQEDSAVYLCASRPAYSNQPQHFGDGTRLSIL.

A remark on this clone: The read halts 3 residues ahead of the CDR3 end, with the missing end drawn from the germline J gene. The V call is TRBV20-1, the J call TRBJ2-1, with 8 bases identical to TRBD2. J lost 0 bases, V lost 6 bases, and 1 base had no gene match. Germline CDR1 reads DFQATT; CDR2 reads SNEGSKA (reference sequence). This CDR3 spans 13 amino acids. The CDR3 here is CSALAGSYNEQFF. CDR3 bases read: TGCAGTGCCCTAGCGGGCTCCTACAATGAG.

Comment on this clone: The read terminates 3 residues before the CDR3 end, so the remaining end is supplied by the germline J gene. This rearrangement joins TRBV18 to TRBJ2-7; a weak D match, TRBD1 (6 bases). Trimming cost V 4 bases and J 2 bases, with 18 bases left between them. In germline, CDR1 is KGHSH, CDR2 LQKENI. This CDR3 comprises 16 residues. CDR3 DNA, as far as it was read: TGTGCCAGCTCACGACTACAGGGATCGACGACCTACGAG. Residues: CASSRLQGSTTYE. In full, the CDR3 reads CASSRLQGSTTYEQYF.

CDR3 bases read: TGCAGTGCCCCCGGCCAGGGGTTTTACGAG. Translated, it gives CSAPGQGFYE. The full CDR3 reads CSAPGQGFYEQYF. This chain links TRBV20-1 with TRBJ2-7, with a weak D call TRBD1 (6 bases). The CDR3 is cut off 3 residues early in the read; its end comes from the germline J gene. The CDR3 extends over 13 amino acids. Germline CDR1 is DFQATT and CDR2 is SNEGSKA (reference sequence). V was pared by 6 bases and J by 4 bases, with 16 bases between.

About this clone: The read falls 3 residues short of the CDR3 end, and the missing part is taken from the germline J gene. The rearrangement uses TRBV15 and TRBJ1-1; a weak D match, TRBD1 (5 bases). The V gene lost 1 base and the J gene lost 1 base, with 10 bases spanning the gap. This CDR3 is built from 15 residues. Germline V gene lookup returns CDR1 LNHNV and CDR2 YYDKDF (reference sequence). The CDR3 sequence is CATSRAPRGNTEAFF. The sequenced part of the CDR3 DNA is TGTGCCACCAGCAGAGCCCCAAGGGGGAACACTGAA.

On this clone: The sequence runs out 3 residues before the end of the CDR3; the remainder is reconstructed from the germline J gene. This chain links TRBV5-4 with TRBJ2-1, with D hard to call. This CDR3 comprises 13 residues. V lost 4 bases and J 8 bases, leaving 13 bases between the germline ends. Germline loops: CDR1 SGHNT, CDR2 YYREEE (reference sequence). The CDR3 bases that were read are TGTGCCAGCAGCCAGGTGGTGGTCGATGAG. It translates to CASSQVVVDE. The complete CDR3 sequence is CASSQVVVDEQFF.